What follows are 4 T cell receptor beta chains derived from one specimen sequenced in a study of T cells after yellow fever vaccination. Each CDR3 protein gets one entry after TCRdb re-called the 5' RACE reads with MiXCR. The table records 300,000 to 400,000 distinct CDR3 sequences, approximately 13% of them present only once. The sequences come from CD4+ T cells sorted from PBMCs, collected 15 days after the yellow fever booster vaccination. Receptor source: a man aged 18-30 years who received the YFV17D yellow fever vaccine.

The chain links TRBV11-2 to TRBJ1-6, with 8 bases lining up with TRBD1. Losses at the gene ends were 1 base for V and 8 bases for J; bases not matched to a gene: 1. CDR3 size: 14 residues. In germline, CDR1 is SGHAT, CDR2 FQNNGV. Here the CDR3 DNA reads TGTGCCAGCAGCTTAGTCAGGGGGCATTCACCCCTCCACTTT. Amino acid sequence: CASSLVRGHSPLHF. The full variable domain, in which reference TRBV11-2 and TRBJ1-6 provide the parts outside the CDR3, is EAGVAQSPRYKIIEKRQSVAFWCNPISGHATLYWYQQILGQGPKLLIQFQNNGVVDDSQLPKDRFSAERLKGVDSTLKIQPAKLEDSAVYLCASSLVRGHSPLHFGNGTRLTVT.

This clonotype was seen only a few times. The V call is TRBV12-3 or TRBV12-4, the J call TRBJ1-5, with TRBD1 matching 7 bases. Losses at the gene ends were 5 bases for V and 6 bases for J; bases not matched to a gene: 4. The CDR3 loop spans 13 amino acids. The CDR3 sequence: CASSSRDSQPQHF. The CDR3 DNA sequence: TGTGCCAGCAGTAGCCGGGACAGTCAGCCCCAGCATTTT.

The chain is built from TRBV5-1 and TRBJ1-4; tentatively, D is TRBD1 (6 bases). V gave up 3 bases and J gave up 3 bases, with 18 bases separating them. Germline V CDR1 and CDR2: SGHRS, YFSETQ. CDR3 size: 17 residues. The CDR3 nucleotides read TGCGCCAGCAGCTCGGACAGTGGCGAGCTAGCTAATGAAAAACTGTTTTTT. Protein: CASSSDSGELANEKLFF.

The chain combines TRBV11-1 with TRBJ2-4; no clear D gene. Germline assignment: CDR1 SGHAT and CDR2 FQDESV (reference sequence). The CDR3 has 14 residues. Trimming took 2 bases from V and 6 from J, leaving 11 bases between them. DNA for the CDR3: TGTGCCAGCAGCTTATTTTCTAAATCAAACATTCAGTACTTC. Translated, it gives CASSLFSKSNIQYF.